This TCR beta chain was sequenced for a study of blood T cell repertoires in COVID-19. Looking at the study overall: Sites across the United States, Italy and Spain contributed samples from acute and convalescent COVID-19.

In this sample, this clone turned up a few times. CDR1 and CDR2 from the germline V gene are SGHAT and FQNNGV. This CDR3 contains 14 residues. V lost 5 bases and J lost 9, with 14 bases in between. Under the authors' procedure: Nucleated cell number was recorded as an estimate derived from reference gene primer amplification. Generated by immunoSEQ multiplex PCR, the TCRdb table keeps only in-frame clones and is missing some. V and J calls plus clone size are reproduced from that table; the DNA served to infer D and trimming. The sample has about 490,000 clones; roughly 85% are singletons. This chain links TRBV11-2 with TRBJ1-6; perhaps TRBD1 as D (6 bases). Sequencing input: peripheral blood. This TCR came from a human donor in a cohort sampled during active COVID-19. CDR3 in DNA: TGTGCCAGCAGCCCGGGCTTCAGGGGTTCACCCCTCCACTTT. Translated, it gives CASSPGFRGSPLHF.